The clone carrying this TCR beta chain was seen a few times. Primers for the PCR totalled 60 Vbeta and 13 Jbeta. Using immunoSEQ multiplex PCR, the repertoire was profiled, and TCRdb retains in-frame clones only, with some absent. This sample has fewer than 130,000 clones, with roughly 71% found just once. Trimming pared 0 bases from V and 0 bases from J, leaving 11 bases between. The CDR3 consists of 16 residues. The V gene's germline CDR1 is SGDLS and CDR2 YYNGEE. The data were taken from a study of cytomegalovirus exposure and HLA in healthy donors. Study background: Falling in the Caucasian-associated ancestry cluster were 81% of under 500 genotyped donors.

The chain has TRBV9 and TRBJ2-3, with D maybe TRBD2 (6 bases). The receptor comes from a man aged 35 to 55 in good health and CMV-seropositive. Sequencing was done on a sample of PBMCs. CDR3: CASSVAPSVSTDTQYF. The CDR3 DNA follows: TGTGCCAGCAGCGTAGCTCCTAGCGTAAGCACAGATACGCAGTATTTT.